These 5 T cell receptor beta chains were all obtained from the same sample, sequenced in a study of CD8+ T cells in alopecia areata. Following RNA extraction, reverse transcription yielded cDNA that acted as the sequencing template. Sequencing used immunoSEQ multiplex PCR; TCRdb keeps in-frame clones, though not all of them. The repertoire consists of about 140,000 clones, with 55% occurring once and the leading ten covering under 5.5%. Sequenced material: CD4+ T cells sorted from blood. All receptors derive from a human donor in good health.

V and J are TRBV11-3 and TRBJ1-1, with a weak D call TRBD1 (5 bases). V dropped 5 bases and J dropped 3 bases, with 16 bases sitting between them. The CDR3 length is 15 residues. Germline V gene data show CDR1 as SGHNT and CDR2 as YENEEA. The CDR3 DNA reads TGTGCCAGCAGCAATCGGGGCCAAGGATACACTGAAGCTTTCTTT. It codes for CASSNRGQGYTEAFF.

Concerning this clone itself: The same CDR3 also results from other DNA sequences found in this sample. The V call is TRBV18, the J call TRBJ1-5; D is possibly TRBD1 (5 bases). Germline V gives CDR1 KGHSH, CDR2 LQKENI. This CDR3 is 14 amino acids long. The V gene lost 4 bases and the J gene lost 4 bases, with 11 bases spanning the gap. The CDR3 sequence is CASSRQGGNQPQHF. The CDR3 coding sequence is TGTGCCAGCTCACGGCAGGGTGGAAATCAGCCCCAGCATTTT.

This clone was observed a few times. The V call is TRBV7-2, the J call TRBJ2-3; 9 bases are shared with TRBD2. CDR1 SGHTA and CDR2 FQGNSA come from the germline V gene. V lost 1 base, J lost 3 bases, and 2 bases stayed unmatched. CDR3 size: 15 residues. The CDR3 sequence is CASSLDSGSTDTQYF. The CDR3 DNA follows: TGTGCCAGCAGCTTAGATAGCGGGAGTACAGATACGCAGTATTTT. Filled out from reference TRBV7-2 and TRBJ2-3, the complete variable domain reads GAGVSQSPSNKVTEKGKDVELRCDPISGHTALYWYRQSLGQGLEFLIYFQGNSAPDKSGLPSDRFSAERTGGSVSTLTIQRTQQEDSAVYLCASSLDSGSTDTQYFGPGTRLTVL.

This clone came up a few times. The V gene is TRBV29-1, the J gene TRBJ1-1; D uncertain. This CDR3 is built from 12 residues. The V end was cut by 7 bases, the J end by 6 bases, with 15 bases between. Per germline, CDR1 SQVTM and CDR2 ANQGSEA. In nucleotides, the CDR3 is TGCAGCGCCGATCCTAGGGTAGCTGAAGCTTTCTTT. Its translation is CSADPRVAEAFF. Looking up the rest from reference TRBV29-1 and TRBJ1-1 gives the full variable domain: SAVISQKPSRDICQRGTSLTIQCQVDSQVTMMFWYRQQPGQSLTLIATANQGSEATYESGFVIDKFPISRPNLTFSTLTVSNMSPEDSSIYLCSADPRVAEAFFGQGTRLTVV.

The rearrangement joins TRBV28 to TRBJ2-6; a possible D gene is TRBD1 (6 bases). The germline CDR1 and CDR2 sequences are MDHEN and SYDVKM. CDR3 size: 18 residues. Trimming shortened V by 3 bases and J by 0 bases, and 15 bases separated the two germline ends. The CDR3 protein is CASSFPGHTNSGANVLTF. The CDR3 coding sequence is TGTGCCAGCAGTTTCCCGGGACATACAAACTCTGGGGCCAACGTCCTGACTTTC.